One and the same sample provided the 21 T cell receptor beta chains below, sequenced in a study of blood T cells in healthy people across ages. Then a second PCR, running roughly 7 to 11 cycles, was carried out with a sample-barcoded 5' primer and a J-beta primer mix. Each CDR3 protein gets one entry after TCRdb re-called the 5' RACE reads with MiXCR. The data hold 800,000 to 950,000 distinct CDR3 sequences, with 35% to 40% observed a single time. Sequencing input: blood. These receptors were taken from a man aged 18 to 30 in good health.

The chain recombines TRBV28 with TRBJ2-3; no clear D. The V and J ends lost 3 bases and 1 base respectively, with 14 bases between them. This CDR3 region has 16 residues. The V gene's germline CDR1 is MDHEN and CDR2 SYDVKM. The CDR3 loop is CASSLQMMTRTDTQYF. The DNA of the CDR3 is TGTGCCAGCAGTTTGCAGATGATGACTCGCACAGATACGCAGTATTTT.

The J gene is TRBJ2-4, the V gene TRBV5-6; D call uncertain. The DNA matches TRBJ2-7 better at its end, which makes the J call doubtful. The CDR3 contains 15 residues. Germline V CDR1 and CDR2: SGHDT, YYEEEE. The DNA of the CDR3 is TGTGCCAGCAGCGGCCGGAGCAGGATCGCCTACGAGCAGTACTTC. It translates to CASSGRSRIAYEQYF.

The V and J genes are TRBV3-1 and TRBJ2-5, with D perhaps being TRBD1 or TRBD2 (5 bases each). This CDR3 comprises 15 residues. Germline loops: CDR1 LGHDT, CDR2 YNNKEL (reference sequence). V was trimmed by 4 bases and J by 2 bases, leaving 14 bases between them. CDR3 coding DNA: TGTGCCAGCAGCCCCTGGGGGACCGTTCAAGAGACCCAGTACTTC. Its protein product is CASSPWGTVQETQYF.

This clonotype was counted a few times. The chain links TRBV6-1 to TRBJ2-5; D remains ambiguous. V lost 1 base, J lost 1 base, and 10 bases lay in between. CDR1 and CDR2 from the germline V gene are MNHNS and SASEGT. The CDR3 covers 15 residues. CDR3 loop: CASSEEPRPQETQYF. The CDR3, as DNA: TGTGCCAGCAGTGAAGAACCCCGACCCCAAGAGACCCAGTACTTC.

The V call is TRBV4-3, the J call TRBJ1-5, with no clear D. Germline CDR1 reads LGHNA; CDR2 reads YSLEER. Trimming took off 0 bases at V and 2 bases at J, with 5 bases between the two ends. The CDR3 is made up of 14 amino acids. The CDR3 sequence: CASSQDYGNQPQHF. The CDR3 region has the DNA TGCGCCAGCAGCCAAGATTACGGCAATCAGCCCCAGCATTTT.

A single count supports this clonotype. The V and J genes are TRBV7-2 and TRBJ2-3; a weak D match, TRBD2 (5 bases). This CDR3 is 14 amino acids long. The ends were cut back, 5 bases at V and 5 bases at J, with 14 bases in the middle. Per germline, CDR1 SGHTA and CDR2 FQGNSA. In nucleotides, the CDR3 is TGTGCCAGCAGCCCATGGACTGTCAAAGATACGCAGTATTTT. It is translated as CASSPWTVKDTQYF.

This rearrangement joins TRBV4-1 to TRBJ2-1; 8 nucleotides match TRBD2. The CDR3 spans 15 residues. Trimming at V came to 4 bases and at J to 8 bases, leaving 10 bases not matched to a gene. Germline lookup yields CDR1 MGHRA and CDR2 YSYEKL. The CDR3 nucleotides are TGCGCCAGCAGCCGTGGCGGGGGGCAGGTTGATGAGCAGTTCTTC. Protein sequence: CASSRGGGQVDEQFF.

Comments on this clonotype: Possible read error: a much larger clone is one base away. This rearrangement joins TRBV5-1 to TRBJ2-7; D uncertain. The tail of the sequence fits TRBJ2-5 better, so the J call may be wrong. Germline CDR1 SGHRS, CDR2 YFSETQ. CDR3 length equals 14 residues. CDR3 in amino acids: CTSSSSRSGETQYF. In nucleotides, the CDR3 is TGCACCAGCAGCTCCTCTCGATCCGGGGAGACCCAGTACTTC.

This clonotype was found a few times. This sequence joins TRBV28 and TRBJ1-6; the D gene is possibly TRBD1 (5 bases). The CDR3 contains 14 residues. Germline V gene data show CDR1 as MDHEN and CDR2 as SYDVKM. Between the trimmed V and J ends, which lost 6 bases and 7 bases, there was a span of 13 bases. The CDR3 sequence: CASSRGRANSPLHF. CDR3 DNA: TGTGCCAGCAGCCGCGGCAGGGCCAATTCACCCCTCCACTTT.

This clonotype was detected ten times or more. In DNA, the CDR3 is TGTGCCAGCAGGTCCCGACTCGCGGCAGATACGCAGTATTTT. Translation: CASRSRLAADTQYF. The genes are TRBV12-3 or TRBV12-4 and TRBJ2-3; D ambiguous. The CDR3 has 14 amino acids. V shed 6 bases and J shed 4 bases, with 14 bases lying between them.

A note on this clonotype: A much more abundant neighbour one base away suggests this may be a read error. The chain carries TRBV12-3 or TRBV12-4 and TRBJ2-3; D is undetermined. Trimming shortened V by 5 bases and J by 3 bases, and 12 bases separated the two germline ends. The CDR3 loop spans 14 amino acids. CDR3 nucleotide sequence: TGTGCCAGCAGTCGCCCGCGGAGAACAGATACGCAGTATTTT. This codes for CASSRPRRTDTQYF.

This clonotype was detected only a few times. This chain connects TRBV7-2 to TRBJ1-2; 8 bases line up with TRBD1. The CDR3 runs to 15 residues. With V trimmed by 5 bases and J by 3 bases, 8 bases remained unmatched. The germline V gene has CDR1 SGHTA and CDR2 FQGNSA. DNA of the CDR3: TGTGCCAGCAGCCAAACGGACAGGGAAGACTATGGCTACACCTTC. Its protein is CASSQTDREDYGYTF.

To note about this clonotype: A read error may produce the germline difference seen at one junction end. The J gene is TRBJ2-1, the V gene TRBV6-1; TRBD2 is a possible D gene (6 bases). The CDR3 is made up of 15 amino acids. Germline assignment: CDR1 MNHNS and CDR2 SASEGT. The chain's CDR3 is CAGSDAGRSYNEQFF. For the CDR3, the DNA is TGTGCCGGCAGTGACGCGGGGCGCTCCTACAATGAGCAGTTCTTC.

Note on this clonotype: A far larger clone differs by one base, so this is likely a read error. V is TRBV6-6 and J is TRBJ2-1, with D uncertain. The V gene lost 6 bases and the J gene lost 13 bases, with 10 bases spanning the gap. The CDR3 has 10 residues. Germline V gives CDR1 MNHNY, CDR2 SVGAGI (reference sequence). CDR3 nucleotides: TGTGCCAGCAGCCGCGAGACCCAGTTCTTC. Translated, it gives CASSRETQFF.

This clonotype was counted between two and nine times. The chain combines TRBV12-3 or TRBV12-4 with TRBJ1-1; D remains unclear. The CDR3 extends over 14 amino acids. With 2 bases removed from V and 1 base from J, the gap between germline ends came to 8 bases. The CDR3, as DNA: TGTGCCAGCAGTTTATCCACGGAGAACACTGAAGCTTTCTTT. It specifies CASSLSTENTEAFF.

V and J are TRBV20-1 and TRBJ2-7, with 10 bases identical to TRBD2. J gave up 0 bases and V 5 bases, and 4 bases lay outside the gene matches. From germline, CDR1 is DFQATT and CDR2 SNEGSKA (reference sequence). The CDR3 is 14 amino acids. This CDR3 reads CSALSGGSSYEQYF. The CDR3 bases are TGCAGTGCTCTTAGCGGGGGGTCCTCCTACGAGCAGTACTTC.

Here the CDR3 DNA reads TGTGCCAGCAGCGTAAGAGGGGGAATCTATGGCTACACCTTC. Translation gives CASSVRGGIYGYTF. The genes are TRBV9 and TRBJ1-2, with D possibly TRBD1 on 6 matching bases. The CDR3 totals 14 residues. The V end was cut by 1 base, the J end by 4 bases, with 11 bases between. Per germline, CDR1 SGDLS and CDR2 YYNGEE.

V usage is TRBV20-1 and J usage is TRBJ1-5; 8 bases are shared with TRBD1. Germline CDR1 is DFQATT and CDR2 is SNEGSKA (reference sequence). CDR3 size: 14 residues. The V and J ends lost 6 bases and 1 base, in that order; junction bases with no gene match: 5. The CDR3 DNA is TGCAGTGCAGACAGGGGTCCGAGCAATCAGCCCCAGCATTTT. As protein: CSADRGPSNQPQHF.

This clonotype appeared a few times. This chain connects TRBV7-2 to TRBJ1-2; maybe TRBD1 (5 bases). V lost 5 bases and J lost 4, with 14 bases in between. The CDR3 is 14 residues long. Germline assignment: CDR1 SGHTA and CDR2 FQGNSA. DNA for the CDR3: TGTGCCAGCAGCCCCCGGGGGGTCCTCTATGGCTACACCTTC. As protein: CASSPRGVLYGYTF.

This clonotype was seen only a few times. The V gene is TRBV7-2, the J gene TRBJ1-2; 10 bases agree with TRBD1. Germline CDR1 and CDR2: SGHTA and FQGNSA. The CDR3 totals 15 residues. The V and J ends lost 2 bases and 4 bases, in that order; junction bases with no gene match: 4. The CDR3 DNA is TGTGCCAGCAGCTTACGGGACAGGGGCTCCTATGGCTACACCTTC. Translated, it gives CASSLRDRGSYGYTF.

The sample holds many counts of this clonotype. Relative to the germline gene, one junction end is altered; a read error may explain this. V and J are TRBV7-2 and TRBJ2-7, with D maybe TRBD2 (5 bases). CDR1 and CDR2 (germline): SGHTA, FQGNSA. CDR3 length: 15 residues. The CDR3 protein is CASSLVTGSSYEQYF. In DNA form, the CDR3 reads TGTGCCAGCAGTTTAGTGACGGGGAGCTCCTACGAGCAGTACTTC.